The 7 T cell receptor beta chains below come from one sample, sequenced in a study of graft-versus-host responses after intestinal transplantation. This table comes from immunoSEQ multiplex PCR, and its TCRdb copy is limited to in-frame clones, with some not included. The profile shows 9,000 to 13,000 clones, around 93% of them singletons. The material was PBMCs, obtained approximately 45 days after intestinal transplantation. Source of these receptors: a human patient who received an intestinal transplant, so some T cells may come from the graft donor.

There are a few counts of this clone. The CDR3 DNA follows: TGTGCCAGCAGTGAAGTAAGGGGGGGGAGCTCTAATCAGCCCCAGCATTTT. This encodes CASSEVRGGSSNQPQHF. The V call is TRBV6-1, the J call TRBJ1-5; TRBD1 might be the D (6 bases). The germline V and J ends were trimmed by 1 base and 4 bases, with 17 bases remaining between them. CDR1 and CDR2 (germline): MNHNS, SASEGT. The CDR3 runs to 17 residues.

The J gene is TRBJ1-1, the V gene TRBV18; D is undetermined. Looked up from germline, CDR1 is KGHSH and CDR2 is LQKENI. The CDR3 loop spans 13 amino acids. V was pared by 6 bases and J by 3 bases, with 11 bases between. CDR3 residues: CASSPKEDTEAFF. CDR3 coding DNA: TGTGCCAGCTCCCCAAAGGAGGACACTGAAGCTTTCTTT.

This chain uses TRBV10-1 with TRBJ1-6; TRBD1 matches at 7 bases. The CDR3 covers 19 residues. Germline assignment: CDR1 WNHNN and CDR2 SYGVQD (reference sequence). J lost 0 bases, V lost 0 bases, and 8 bases had no gene match. CDR3 region: CASSESEYRGFSYNSPLHF. In nucleotides, the CDR3 is TGCGCCAGCAGTGAGTCGGAGTACAGGGGATTCTCCTATAATTCACCCCTCCACTTT.

The rearrangement joins TRBV7-9 to TRBJ1-2; the D gene is possibly TRBD1 (5 bases). Looked up from germline, CDR1 is SEHNR and CDR2 is FQNEAQ (reference sequence). V lost 5 bases, J lost 3 bases, and 16 bases lay in between. The CDR3 extends over 15 amino acids. CDR3 protein: CASSPRADSDYGYTF. Written as DNA, the CDR3 is TGTGCCAGCAGCCCGAGGGCCGACAGCGACTATGGCTACACCTTC.

V is TRBV29-1 and J is TRBJ2-3; TRBD1 aligns across 9 bases. The CDR3 spans 14 residues. In germline, CDR1 is SQVTM, CDR2 ANQGSEA. The J segment lost 3 bases and the V segment lost 5 bases, leaving 6 bases of the junction unmatched. Here the CDR3 DNA reads TGCAGCGTTCAACAGGGGGCAAGTACAGATACGCAGTATTTT. This codes for CSVQQGASTDTQYF.

The count of this clone is one. This rearrangement joins TRBV6-5 to TRBJ1-1; the match to TRBD1 covers 8 bases. The trim removed 6 bases at V and 1 base at J, leaving 4 bases unmatched. The CDR3 totals 14 residues. Germline V gives CDR1 MNHEY, CDR2 SVGAGI. As DNA, the CDR3 is TGTGCCAGCAGGACGACAGGGGAGAACACTGAAGCTTTCTTT. Its translation is CASRTTGENTEAFF.

V and J are TRBV7-9 and TRBJ2-1; D is perhaps TRBD2 (5 bases). V shed 5 bases and J shed 2 bases, with 16 bases lying between them. Germline lookup yields CDR1 SEHNR and CDR2 FQNEAQ (reference sequence). This CDR3 spans 16 amino acids. CDR3 in amino acids: CASSAVDYSPYNEQFF. Here the CDR3 DNA reads TGTGCCAGCAGCGCCGTCGACTACTCCCCCTACAATGAGCAGTTCTTC.